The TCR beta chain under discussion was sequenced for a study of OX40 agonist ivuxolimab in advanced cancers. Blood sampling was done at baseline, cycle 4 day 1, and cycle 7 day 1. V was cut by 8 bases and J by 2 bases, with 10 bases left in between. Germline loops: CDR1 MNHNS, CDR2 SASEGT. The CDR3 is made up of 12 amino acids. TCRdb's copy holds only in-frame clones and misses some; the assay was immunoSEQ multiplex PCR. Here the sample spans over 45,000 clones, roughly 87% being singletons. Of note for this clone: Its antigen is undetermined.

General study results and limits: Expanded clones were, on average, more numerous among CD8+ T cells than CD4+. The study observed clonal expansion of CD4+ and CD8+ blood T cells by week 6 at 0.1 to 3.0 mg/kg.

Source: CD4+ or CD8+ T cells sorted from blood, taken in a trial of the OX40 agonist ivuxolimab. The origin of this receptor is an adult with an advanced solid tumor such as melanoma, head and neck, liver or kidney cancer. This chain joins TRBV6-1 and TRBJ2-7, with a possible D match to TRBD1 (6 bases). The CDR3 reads CASGGGPYEQYF. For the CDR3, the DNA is TGTGCCAGCGGGGGCGGTCCCTACGAGCAGTACTTC.